These T cell receptor beta chains were read from a single sample in a study of T cell responses to AZD1222 COVID-19 vaccine. Some clones are missing from TCRdb's copy, which holds only in-frame ones; the method was immunoSEQ multiplex PCR. The data hold 150,000 to 200,000 clones, with roughly 92% observed a single time. Sequences were derived from peripheral blood, sampled on day 0 of AZD1222 vaccination. The receptors derive from an adult in good health. The CDR3 runs from the conserved cysteine through the conserved F or W. Fields, in order: J gene, V gene, D gene, clone size, CDR3 protein, CDR3 DNA. The D gene is left open where the match is weak. A row's size may be missing; if present it is once, few, many or a size class.

j_call: TRBJ1-6
v_call: TRBV5-1
d_call: TRBD1
clone_size: .
cdr3_aa: CASSLGQALGSPLHF
cdr3_nt: TGCGCCAGCAGCCTTGGACAGGCCCTAGGATCACCCCTCCACTTT

j_call: TRBJ1-2
v_call: TRBV3-1/TRBV3-2
d_call: .
clone_size: .
cdr3_aa: CASGGNYGYTF
cdr3_nt: TGTGCCAGCGGGGGAAACTATGGCTACACCTTC

j_call: TRBJ1-2
v_call: TRBV30
d_call: .
clone_size: once
cdr3_aa: CAWGTDRPYGYTF
cdr3_nt: TGTGCCTGGGGTACGGACCGCCCCTATGGCTACACCTTC

j_call: TRBJ1-2
v_call: TRBV7-8
d_call: .
clone_size: .
cdr3_aa: CASSPHREGAYTF
cdr3_nt: TGTGCCAGCAGCCCCCACCGGGAAGGGGCCTACACCTTC

j_call: TRBJ1-1
v_call: TRBV5-6
d_call: .
clone_size: .
cdr3_aa: CASSFYGTEAFF
cdr3_nt: TGTGCCAGCAGCTTTTATGGGACTGAAGCTTTCTTT

j_call: TRBJ2-3
v_call: TRBV6-6
d_call: TRBD2
clone_size: .
cdr3_aa: CASSRTRLAGGTDTQYF
cdr3_nt: TGTGCCAGCAGTCGGACCCGACTAGCGGGAGGGACAGATACGCAGTATTTT

j_call: TRBJ2-7
v_call: TRBV28
d_call: TRBD2
clone_size: .
cdr3_aa: CASSRTSGRQRLEQYF
cdr3_nt: TGTGCCAGCAGTCGGACTAGCGGGAGACAAAGACTCGAGCAGTACTTC

j_call: TRBJ2-1
v_call: TRBV6-5
d_call: .
clone_size: .
cdr3_aa: CASIGAHNEQFF
cdr3_nt: TGTGCCAGCATCGGGGCCCACAATGAGCAGTTCTTC

j_call: TRBJ2-7
v_call: TRBV27
d_call: .
clone_size: .
cdr3_aa: CASSPRTLLSYEQYF
cdr3_nt: TGTGCCAGCAGCCCGAGGACACTTCTCTCCTACGAGCAGTACTTC

j_call: TRBJ2-5
v_call: TRBV13
d_call: .
clone_size: .
cdr3_aa: CASSLREETQYF
cdr3_nt: TGTGCCAGCAGCTTAAGGGAGGAGACCCAGTACTTC

j_call: TRBJ2-7
v_call: TRBV19
d_call: TRBD1
clone_size: .
cdr3_aa: CASSYRGSYEQYF
cdr3_nt: TGTGCCAGTAGTTACAGGGGCTCCTACGAGCAGTACTTC

j_call: TRBJ1-2
v_call: TRBV18
d_call: .
clone_size: .
cdr3_aa: CASSRGRDGGYTF
cdr3_nt: TGTGCCAGCTCACGTGGACGGGATGGTGGCTACACCTTC